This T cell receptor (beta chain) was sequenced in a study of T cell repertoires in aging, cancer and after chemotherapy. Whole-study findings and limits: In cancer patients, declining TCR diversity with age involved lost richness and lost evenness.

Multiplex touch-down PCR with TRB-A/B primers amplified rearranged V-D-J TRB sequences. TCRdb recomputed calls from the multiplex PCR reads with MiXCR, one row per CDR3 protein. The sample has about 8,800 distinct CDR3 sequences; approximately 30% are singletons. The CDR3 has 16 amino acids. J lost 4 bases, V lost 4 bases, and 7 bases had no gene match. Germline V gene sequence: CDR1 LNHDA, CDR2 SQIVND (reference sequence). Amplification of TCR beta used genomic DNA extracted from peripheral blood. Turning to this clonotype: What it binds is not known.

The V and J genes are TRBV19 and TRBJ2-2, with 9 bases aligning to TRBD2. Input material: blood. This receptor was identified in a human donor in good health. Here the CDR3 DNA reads TGTGCCAGTAGTAGGACTTCGCGGGGGGGCACCGGGGAGCTGTTTTTT. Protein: CASSRTSRGGTGELFF.